A selection of T cell receptor beta chains follows, all from one sample in a study of blood T cell repertoires in COVID-19. Generated by immunoSEQ multiplex PCR, the TCRdb table keeps only in-frame clones and is missing some. The sample contains fewer than 250,000 clones, roughly 91% of which appear only once. Sequencing was performed on peripheral blood. The receptors were gathered from a man younger than 40 with COVID-19, enrolled during active disease. CDR3s include the opening cysteine and the closing phenylalanine or tryptophan. A D gene is named only where the DNA matches it firmly. Some rows have no size entry. The others give once, few or many, or a class for an expanded clone.

len: 14; d_gene: -; v_gene: TRBV9; abundance: -; j_gene: TRBJ2-7; CDR3nt: TGTGCCAGCAACTCCGGGACACCTTCCTACGAGCAGTACTTC; CDR3aa: CASNSGTPSYEQYF
len: 14; d_gene: TRBD1; v_gene: TRBV6-5; abundance: -; j_gene: TRBJ1-1; CDR3nt: TGTGCCAGCATCCTGGGACAGCTGAACACTGAAGCTTTCTTT; CDR3aa: CASILGQLNTEAFF
len: 16; d_gene: -; v_gene: TRBV19; abundance: once; j_gene: TRBJ2-7; CDR3nt: TGTGCCAGTAGTATAGGTTCCCGGCAGGAATCCTACGAGCAGTACTTC; CDR3aa: CASSIGSRQESYEQYF
len: 16; d_gene: -; v_gene: TRBV7-9; abundance: -; j_gene: TRBJ1-6; CDR3nt: TGTGCCAGCAGCTCAATTAACAGCTTCTATAATTCACCCCTCCACTTT; CDR3aa: CASSSINSFYNSPLHF
len: 16; d_gene: -; v_gene: TRBV2; abundance: -; j_gene: TRBJ1-1; CDR3nt: TGTGCCAGCAGAGATCGCGGGACTCCTTCGAGGAGTGGCACTTTCTTT; CDR3aa: CASRDRGTPSRSGTFF
len: 13; d_gene: TRBD1; v_gene: TRBV5-1; abundance: -; j_gene: TRBJ1-1; CDR3nt: TGCGCCAGCAGCACGGACAGGAGTACTGAAGCTTTCTTT; CDR3aa: CASSTDRSTEAFF
len: 13; d_gene: -; v_gene: TRBV5-5; abundance: -; j_gene: TRBJ2-7; CDR3nt: TGTGCCAGCAGCTTGGGCCCAGCCTACGAGCAGTACTTC; CDR3aa: CASSLGPAYEQYF
len: 16; d_gene: -; v_gene: TRBV7-9; abundance: once; j_gene: TRBJ1-5; CDR3nt: TGTGCCAGCAGCTTAAGCGGGCCTTATAGCAATCAGCCCCAGCATTTT; CDR3aa: CASSLSGPYSNQPQHF
len: 17; d_gene: TRBD1; v_gene: TRBV7-7; abundance: -; j_gene: TRBJ2-1; CDR3nt: TGTGCCAGCAGCCTAGTCGCCGGGACAGGGGCCTACAATGAGCAGTTCTTC; CDR3aa: CASSLVAGTGAYNEQFF
len: 14; d_gene: -; v_gene: TRBV6-5; abundance: -; j_gene: TRBJ1-1; CDR3nt: TGTGCCAGCAGGCACCCTGGGCAGCATAACGAAGCTTTCTTT; CDR3aa: CASRHPGQHNEAFF
len: 13; d_gene: -; v_gene: TRBV19; abundance: -; j_gene: TRBJ1-1; CDR3nt: TGTGCCAGTAGTATTCAGGGGAACACTGAAGCTTTCTTT; CDR3aa: CASSIQGNTEAFF
len: 14; d_gene: TRBD1; v_gene: TRBV6-2/TRBV6-3; abundance: -; j_gene: TRBJ1-2; CDR3nt: TGTGCCAGCAGCAAGACAGGGGGTCACTATGGCTACACCTTC; CDR3aa: CASSKTGGHYGYTF